The 25 T cell receptor beta chains listed next were all sequenced from one sample in a study of control samples from healthy donors and cancer patients. The table came from immunoSEQ multiplex PCR; TCRdb's copy has only in-frame clones and leaves some out. The table shows about 120,000 clones, with 92% occurring only once. Sequenced material: blood. Every receptor here comes from a woman between 45 and 65 years old in good health.

The V and J genes are TRBV5-5 and TRBJ2-1; the match to TRBD1 covers 8 bases. The CDR3 spans 13 residues. The germline V gene has CDR1 SGHKS and CDR2 YYEKEE (reference sequence). The V gene end was trimmed by 7 bases and the J gene end by 6 bases; junction bases not matched to a gene: 6. The CDR3 protein is CASDPTGGNEQFF. CDR3 DNA: TGTGCCAGCGATCCAACAGGGGGCAATGAGCAGTTCTTC.

V is TRBV7-8 and J is TRBJ1-2, with TRBD1 as a possible D gene (6 bases). V lost 4 bases and J 6 bases, leaving 18 bases between the germline ends. The CDR3 covers 15 residues. The germline V gene has CDR1 SGHVS and CDR2 FQNEAQ. For the CDR3, the DNA is TGTGCCAGCAGCTATACCCCCGGGACACAGAATGGCTACACCTTC. Protein product: CASSYTPGTQNGYTF.

The chain recombines TRBV5-6 with TRBJ2-1; possibly TRBD1 or TRBD2 for D (5 bases each). This CDR3 spans 12 amino acids. Germline V gene data show CDR1 as SGHDT and CDR2 as YYEEEE. The V end lost 6 bases, the J end lost 8 bases, and 12 bases lay between the germline ends. The CDR3 sequence is CASTIRGDEQFF. The CDR3 nucleotides read TGTGCCAGCACCATTCGAGGGGATGAGCAGTTCTTC. Full variable domain (rest looked up from reference TRBV5-6 and TRBJ2-1): DAGVTQSPTHLIKTRGQQVTLRCSPKSGHDTVSWYQQALGQGPQFIFQYYEEEERQRGNFPDRFSGHQFPNYSSELNVNALLLGDSALYLCASTIRGDEQFFGPGTRLTVL.

The gene calls are TRBV19 and TRBJ1-2, with 7 bases identical to TRBD1. After removal of 4 bases from V and 0 bases from J, the junction contained 2 bases not matched to a gene. The germline V gene encodes CDR1 LNHDA and CDR2 SQIVND (reference sequence). This CDR3 comprises 14 residues. The DNA of the CDR3 is TGTGCCAGTAGTACGGGGACAGCTAACTATGGCTACACCTTC. Amino acids: CASSTGTANYGYTF.

This rearrangement joins TRBV27 to TRBJ2-3; D is perhaps TRBD1 or TRBD2 (5 bases each). Per the germline V gene, CDR1 is MNHEY and CDR2 is SMNVEV (reference sequence). This CDR3 region has 15 residues. Trimming stripped 2 bases from V and 3 bases from J, with 12 bases between. This CDR3 reads CASSLQGGTTDTQYF. The CDR3 DNA sequence: TGTGCCAGCAGTTTACAGGGTGGGACGACAGATACGCAGTATTTT.

The V gene is TRBV5-1, the J gene TRBJ2-1, with 15 bases fitting TRBD2. Germline V lookup: CDR1 SGHRS, CDR2 YFSETQ. V lost 6 bases and J lost 5; bases outside the gene matches: 9. The CDR3 length is 17 residues. The DNA of the CDR3 is TGCGCCAGCACGACGGGACTAGCGGGGGGCCTCAACAATGAGCAGTTCTTC. It yields the protein CASTTGLAGGLNNEQFF.

V usage is TRBV19 and J usage is TRBJ1-2; D is possibly TRBD1 (5 bases). Germline-derived CDR1 and CDR2 are LNHDA and SQIVND (reference sequence). The CDR3 has 14 residues. Between the trimmed V and J ends, which lost 5 bases and 1 base, there was a span of 11 bases. The CDR3 reads CASSRDGINYGYTF. CDR3 sequence (DNA): TGTGCCAGTAGTCGGGACGGAATTAACTATGGCTACACCTTC.

The chain joins TRBV2 to TRBJ2-3; D remains unclear. The V end was cut by 5 bases, the J end by 2 bases, with 5 bases between. CDR3 length: 12 residues. Per germline, CDR1 SNHLY and CDR2 FYNNEI. CDR3 loop: CASSRSTDTQYF. CDR3 in DNA: TGTGCCAGCAGTAGATCCACAGATACGCAGTATTTT. Filled out from reference TRBV2 and TRBJ2-3, the complete variable domain reads EPEVTQTPSHQVTQMGQEVILRCVPISNHLYFYWYRQILGQKVEFLVSFYNNEISEKSEIFDDQFSVERPDGSNFTLKIRSTKLEDSAMYFCASSRSTDTQYFGPGTRLTVL.

In nucleotides, the CDR3 is TGTGCCAGCAGTGAAGGTCACACTGAAGCTTTCTTT. Translation gives CASSEGHTEAFF. The chain combines TRBV2 with TRBJ1-1, with D unclear. Trimming stripped 1 base from V and 3 bases from J, with 3 bases between. This CDR3 comprises 12 residues. The V gene's germline CDR1 is SNHLY and CDR2 FYNNEI. Full variable domain (remainder filled in from reference TRBV2 and TRBJ1-1): EPEVTQTPSHQVTQMGQEVILRCVPISNHLYFYWYRQILGQKVEFLVSFYNNEISEKSEIFDDQFSVERPDGSNFTLKIRSTKLEDSAMYFCASSEGHTEAFFGQGTRLTVV.

The CDR3 spells CASSEEQGHGELFF. CDR3 DNA sequence: TGTGCCAGCAGTGAGGAACAGGGGCACGGGGAGCTGTTTTTT. The chain combines TRBV6-4 with TRBJ2-2, with 7 positions matching TRBD1. Germline-derived CDR1 and CDR2 are MRHNA and SNTAGT. Trimming took 3 bases from V and 7 from J; bases not matched to a gene: 5. There are 14 residues in the CDR3.

V gene TRBV25-1 combines with J gene TRBJ1-2; D remains ambiguous. Germline V gene data show CDR1 as MGHDK and CDR2 as SYGVNS. The CDR3 spans 11 residues. V lost 4 bases and J lost 4, with 4 bases in between. This chain's CDR3 is CASSVGYGYTF. The CDR3 DNA follows: TGTGCCAGCAGTGTAGGCTATGGCTACACCTTC.

V usage is TRBV4-2 and J usage is TRBJ1-2; D gene uncertain. Germline CDR1 reads LGHNA; CDR2 reads YNFKEQ. The CDR3 is made up of 15 amino acids. Trimming took off 0 bases at V and 4 bases at J, with 12 bases between the two ends. The CDR3 protein is CASSQEGVGSYGYTF. In DNA form, the CDR3 reads TGTGCCAGCAGCCAAGAGGGCGTAGGGAGCTATGGCTACACCTTC.

The chain couples TRBV2 to TRBJ1-2; D is ambiguous. The CDR3 runs 14 residues. CDR1 is SNHLY, CDR2 FYNNEI, per germline. V lost 8 bases and J lost 0, with 13 bases in between. The chain's CDR3 is CASAEDTTNYGYTF. The CDR3 DNA follows: TGTGCCAGCGCAGAGGATACTACTAACTATGGCTACACCTTC.

The V gene is TRBV4-1, the J gene TRBJ2-7, with D possibly being TRBD1 or TRBD2 (5 bases each). V gave up 2 bases and J gave up 6 bases, with 20 bases separating them. This CDR3 comprises 16 residues. Germline lookup yields CDR1 MGHRA and CDR2 YSYEKL. DNA for the CDR3: TGCGCCAGCAGCCAAACTCCGGGACGAGACTTACTCGAGCAGTACTTC. This sequence encodes CASSQTPGRDLLEQYF.

This chain connects TRBV24-1 to TRBJ1-5; perhaps TRBD1 as D (6 bases). Germline assignment: CDR1 KGHDR and CDR2 SFDVKD. V lost 3 bases to trimming and J lost 3 bases, with 26 bases between them. This CDR3 is 20 amino acids long. In DNA, the CDR3 is TGTGCCACCAGTGATCTATGGGACACCCCCTCAGGCGGACACAATCAGCCCCAGCATTTT. As protein: CATSDLWDTPSGGHNQPQHF.

The chain uses TRBV6-5 and TRBJ2-1; 12 bases are shared with TRBD2. CDR1 is MNHEY and CDR2 is SVGAGI in the germline V gene. V lost 2 bases and J lost 5; bases outside the gene matches: 4. This CDR3 contains 16 residues. CDR3 in DNA: TGTGCCAGCAGTTACCTTACTAGCGGGGGGAACAATGAGCAGTTCTTC. Translation gives CASSYLTSGGNNEQFF.

This chain uses TRBV15 with TRBJ1-2; maybe TRBD1 (5 bases). Trimming took 3 bases from V and 5 from J, leaving 10 bases between them. The germline gives CDR1 LNHNV, CDR2 YYDKDF (reference sequence). The CDR3 is made up of 13 amino acids. CDR3 protein: CATSSPDRYGYTF. DNA of the CDR3: TGTGCCACCAGCAGCCCCGACAGATATGGCTACACCTTC.

The chain links TRBV28 to TRBJ2-1; 13 nucleotides match TRBD2. The CDR3 runs to 17 residues. The ends lost 10 bases at V and 7 bases at J; junction bases unmatched: 16. Per the germline V gene, CDR1 is MDHEN and CDR2 is SYDVKM. The CDR3 DNA reads TGTGCCACCATGGGACTAGCGGGGACGGCGACGGAAAATGAGCAGTTCTTC. Protein product: CATMGLAGTATENEQFF.

As DNA, the CDR3 is TGTGCCAGCTCAGAGATGGGACCACGGCAGAATTCACCCCTCCACTTT. Its protein is CASSEMGPRQNSPLHF. The chain carries TRBV18 and TRBJ1-6, with D possibly matching TRBD1 (5 bases). CDR1 is KGHSH and CDR2 is LQKENI in the germline V gene. CDR3 length equals 16 residues. V lost 5 bases, J lost 7 bases, and 18 bases lay in between.

V gene TRBV5-6 combines with J gene TRBJ2-5; D is unclear. Trimming cost V 0 bases and J 2 bases, with 8 bases left between them. CDR3 length: 14 amino acids. Germline V gene data show CDR1 as SGHDT and CDR2 as YYEEEE. The CDR3 region is CASSLAGYQETQYF. The CDR3 bases are TGTGCCAGCAGCTTGGCCGGGTATCAAGAGACCCAGTACTTC.

This rearrangement joins TRBV5-1 to TRBJ1-1; D is ambiguous. Germline V gene lookup returns CDR1 SGHRS and CDR2 YFSETQ. V was clipped by 0 bases and J by 1 base, with 7 bases between them. The CDR3 spans 14 residues. The chain's CDR3 is CASSLDLKNTEAFF. CDR3 coding DNA: TGCGCCAGCAGCTTGGATCTGAAGAACACTGAAGCTTTCTTT.

This rearrangement joins TRBV3-1 (or the pseudogene TRBV3-2) to TRBJ1-4; TRBD1 aligns across 9 bases. The CDR3 sequence is 15 residues long. CDR1 is LGHDT and CDR2 is YNNKEL in the germline V gene (reference sequence). V gave up 5 bases and J gave up 8 bases; unmatched junction bases: 9. In DNA form, the CDR3 reads TGTGCCAGCAGCTCCACCGGGACAGGGACCGAAAAACTGTTTTTT. Its protein product is CASSSTGTGTEKLFF.

This clone occurred once. The chain is built from TRBV16 and TRBJ1-2; possibly TRBD1 for D (5 bases). The germline CDR1 and CDR2 sequences are KGHSY and FQNENV. Trimming removed 0 bases from V and 6 bases from J, with 11 bases in between. This CDR3 spans 14 amino acids. The CDR3 DNA follows: TGTGCCAGCAGCCAATCGACAGCCCGAGATGGCTACACCTTC. This sequence encodes CASSQSTARDGYTF.

The chain employs TRBV19 and TRBJ1-3, with 9 bases matching TRBD1. Germline CDR1 and CDR2: LNHDA and SQIVND (reference sequence). After removal of 6 bases from V and 2 bases from J, the junction contained 8 bases not matched to a gene. The CDR3 contains 16 residues. The CDR3 nucleotides are TGTGCCAGTAGCCCGCCGGGACAGGGACCTGGAAACACCATATATTTT. This gives the protein CASSPPGQGPGNTIYF.

V gene TRBV2 combines with J gene TRBJ1-2, with 9 bases aligning to TRBD1. Germline trimming cut 3 bases from V and 3 bases from J; bases unmatched to any gene: 2. The germline gives CDR1 SNHLY, CDR2 FYNNEI. The CDR3 length is 14 residues. CDR3 sequence reads: CASSDRDRDYGYTF. CDR3 bases: TGTGCCAGCAGTGACCGGGACAGGGACTATGGCTACACCTTC.